This T cell receptor beta chain was sequenced in a study of tumor-infiltrating lymphocytes in localized non-small cell lung cancer. This table comes from immunoSEQ multiplex PCR, and its TCRdb copy is limited to in-frame clones, with some not included. The repertoire holds about 12,000 clones, 70% to 90% seen once, with about 9.1% in the top ten. The CDR3 contains 17 residues. Germline loops: CDR1 SGHVS, CDR2 FQNEAQ. V lost 1 base to trimming and J lost 3 bases, with 17 bases between them. The gene calls are TRBV7-8 and TRBJ2-3, with a weak D call TRBD2 (5 bases). Sequenced sample: lung tumor tissue. The sequence came from a human donor with non-small cell lung cancer. CDR3 amino acids: CASSLGLPGMGTDTQYF. The DNA for the CDR3 is TGTGCCAGCAGCTTAGGCCTTCCCGGGATGGGTACAGATACGCAGTATTTT.